This T cell receptor beta chain was identified in a study of preoperative IRX-2 immunotherapy in early breast cancer. Treatment denoted: preoperative locoregional IRX-2 cytokine immunotherapy. Samples came from a phase Ib trial of preoperative locoregional IRX-2 cytokine immunotherapy. Clones were sequenced by immunoSEQ multiplex PCR, and TCRdb holds only the in-frame ones, with some missing. The sample lists some 30,000 clones, about four fifths seen once, with around 2.6% in the top ten. The starting material was lymph node tissue, obtained from a patient treated with IRX-2 immunotherapy. The source is a human donor with breast cancer.

CDR3 protein: CASSQRRGSYGYTF. The CDR3 nucleotides read TGCGCCAGCAGCCAACGACGGGGTAGCTATGGCTACACCTTC. V usage is TRBV23-1 and J usage is TRBJ1-2; D gene ambiguous. TRBV23-1 is identified as an open reading frame with a role that is uncertain. Trimming removed 6 bases from V and 4 bases from J, with 15 bases in between. The CDR3 is made up of 14 amino acids.